This T cell receptor (beta chain) emerged from a study of blood T cell repertoires in COVID-19. Libraries were prepared by immunoSEQ multiplex PCR; TCRdb keeps only in-frame clonotypes and omits some of them. The sample includes approximately 27,000 clones, around 88% seen only once; the top ten take about 16%. Trimming removed 4 bases at V and 0 bases at J, with 23 bases between. Per the germline V gene, CDR1 is LNHDA and CDR2 is SQIVND (reference sequence). The CDR3 loop spans 19 amino acids. The receptor was isolated from a man in his 70s with acute or convalescent COVID-19. The V and J genes are TRBV19 and TRBJ2-3; perhaps TRBD2 as D (5 bases). Sequences were obtained from peripheral blood. This chain's CDR3 is CASSRRTPDWRRSTDTQYF. CDR3 coding DNA: TGTGCCAGTAGTAGGCGGACCCCGGACTGGCGCAGGAGCACAGATACGCAGTATTTT.